The 20 T cell receptor beta chains reported below all come from one sample, sequenced in a study of T-cell memory formation after mild COVID-19. TCRdb reanalysed the 5' RACE reads using MiXCR and keeps one entry per CDR3 protein. The sample includes around 110,000 distinct CDR3 sequences, roughly 14% of them seen just once. Sequencing was carried out using PBMCs or a T cell subset sorted from them (not recorded which). The receptors originated from a man aged 18 to 29 who had mild COVID-19 (a few samples of this study predate the infection). Cell type and time point are not known.

The V and J genes are TRBV9 and TRBJ2-3; 11 bases are a match to TRBD1. Germline V gene data show CDR1 as SGDLS and CDR2 as YYNGEE. The CDR3 spans 16 residues. The ends lost 3 bases at V and 4 bases at J; junction bases unmatched: 7. CDR3 bases: TGTGCCAGCAGCGCCCCGGGACAGGGGGGTTCAGATACGCAGTATTTT. It encodes CASSAPGQGGSDTQYF.

The chain couples TRBV4-3 to TRBJ2-5; 9 bases are a match to TRBD1. Germline-derived CDR1 and CDR2 are LGHNA and YSLEER. J gave up 2 bases and V 1 base, and 11 bases lay outside the gene matches. This CDR3 has 18 amino acids. The CDR3 loop is CASSQGADRGPPQETQYF. The CDR3 DNA is TGCGCCAGCAGCCAAGGTGCGGACAGGGGTCCGCCTCAAGAGACCCAGTACTTC.

This clonotype has a handful of counts. V is TRBV5-1 and J is TRBJ2-3; D perhaps matches TRBD1 (5 bases). With 3 bases removed from V and 4 bases from J, the gap between germline ends came to 12 bases. Germline assignment: CDR1 SGHRS and CDR2 YFSETQ. CDR3 length: 14 amino acids. The CDR3 coding sequence is TGCGCCAGCAGCTCCACACAGGCCTCAGATACGCAGTATTTT. Its translation is CASSSTQASDTQYF. The full variable domain, its missing parts supplied by reference TRBV5-1 and TRBJ2-3, is KAGVTQTPRYLIKTRGQQVTLSCSPISGHRSVSWYQQTPGQGLQFLFEYFSETQRNKGNFPGRFSGRQFSNSRSEMNVSTLELGDSALYLCASSSTQASDTQYFGPGTRLTVL.

This clonotype was detected a few times. The rearrangement joins TRBV7-8 to TRBJ1-5, with 9 bases aligning to TRBD1. The germline V gene encodes CDR1 SGHVS and CDR2 FQNEAQ. The V segment lost 3 bases and the J segment 7 bases; nucleotides outside the gene matches: 4. The CDR3 length is 14 residues. This chain's CDR3 is CASSFRTGAQPQHF. CDR3 nucleotides: TGTGCCAGCAGCTTTCGGACAGGGGCCCAGCCCCAGCATTTT. Based on the CDR3 plus reference TRBV7-8 and TRBJ1-5, the full variable domain is GAGVSQSPRYKVAKRGQDVALRCDPISGHVSLFWYQQALGQGPEFLTYFQNEAQLDKSGLPSDRFFAERPEGSVSTLKIQRTQQEDSAVYLCASSFRTGAQPQHFGDGTRLSIL.

V and J are TRBV6-5 and TRBJ2-3; 7 bases map to TRBD2. This CDR3 spans 16 amino acids. V was clipped by 7 bases and J by 1 base; unmatched bases: 11. Germline CDR1 and CDR2: MNHEY and SVGAGI. This chain's CDR3 is CASTYVGSGGTDTQYF. CDR3 DNA sequence: TGTGCCAGCACCTATGTGGGCAGCGGGGGCACAGATACGCAGTATTTT.

The genes are TRBV20-1 and TRBJ1-1; possibly TRBD1 for D (5 bases). In germline, CDR1 is DFQATT, CDR2 SNEGSKA (reference sequence). The germline V and J ends were trimmed by 3 bases and 12 bases, with 29 bases remaining between them. The CDR3 sequence is 16 residues long. CDR3 in DNA: TGCAGTGCTAGTCAACCTTGGGAGGGGCAACCCGGCTTGTCTTTCTTT. Translated, it gives CSASQPWEGQPGLSFF.

A few counts support this clonotype. In DNA form, the CDR3 reads TGTGCCAGCAGCTGGACAGGGGGGACCGGGGAGCTGTTTTTT. It encodes CASSWTGGTGELFF. J is TRBJ2-2 and V is TRBV5-5; 10 positions match TRBD1. V lost 3 bases to trimming and J lost 5 bases; unmatched junction nucleotides: 1. The CDR3 runs 14 residues. Germline V gene data show CDR1 as SGHKS and CDR2 as YYEKEE (reference sequence).

This clonotype was detected only a few times. The chain couples TRBV7-2 to TRBJ1-6, with 7 bases identical to TRBD1. This CDR3 is 18 amino acids long. The junction had 13 bases not matched to a gene; V was cut back by 5 bases and J by 3 bases. Germline loops: CDR1 SGHTA, CDR2 FQGNSA. DNA of the CDR3: TGTGCCAGCAGCCGCGTCCCGGGGGGACAGCTCTATAATTCACCCCTCCACTTT. Translated: CASSRVPGGQLYNSPLHF. Looking up the rest from reference TRBV7-2 and TRBJ1-6 gives the full variable domain: GAGVSQSPSNKVTEKGKDVELRCDPISGHTALYWYRQSLGQGLEFLIYFQGNSAPDKSGLPSDRFSAERTGGSVSTLTIQRTQQEDSAVYLCASSRVPGGQLYNSPLHFGNGTRLTVT.

The table lists this clonotype with a few counts. This rearrangement joins TRBV27 to TRBJ2-6; D remains ambiguous. V lost 4 bases and J lost 0, with 4 bases in between. The CDR3 has 14 residues. Germline lookup yields CDR1 MNHEY and CDR2 SMNVEV (reference sequence). The CDR3 nucleotides are TGTGCCAGCAGTTCACACTCTGGGGCCAACGTCCTGACTTTC. Protein product: CASSSHSGANVLTF.

This clonotype was seen many times. This rearrangement joins TRBV10-2 to TRBJ1-1; D remains unclear. This CDR3 is built from 13 residues. V was trimmed by 4 bases and J by 0 bases, leaving 6 bases between them. Per germline, CDR1 WSHSY and CDR2 SAAADI. This CDR3 reads CASSGGVNTEAFF. The DNA for the CDR3 is TGCGCCAGCAGTGGGGGAGTGAACACTGAAGCTTTCTTT.

This clonotype was recorded a few times. The chain carries TRBV4-1 and TRBJ2-7; 7 bases fit TRBD2. The J segment lost 2 bases and the V segment lost 4 bases, leaving 11 bases of the junction unmatched. Germline values: CDR1 MGHRA, CDR2 YSYEKL. The CDR3 covers 16 residues. CDR3 region: CASSRKGGEEPYEQYF. CDR3 in DNA: TGCGCCAGCAGCCGAAAGGGAGGGGAAGAGCCCTACGAGCAGTACTTC.

This clonotype has ten or more counts. J is TRBJ2-1 and V is TRBV7-9, with D perhaps matching TRBD1 (5 bases). The germline V and J ends were trimmed by 1 base and 1 base, with 5 bases remaining between them. The germline CDR1 and CDR2 sequences are SEHNR and FQNEAQ (reference sequence). The CDR3 length is 14 residues. CDR3 sequence (DNA): TGTGCCAGCAGCTTAGAGGGGTCCTACAATGAGCAGTTCTTC. Translation: CASSLEGSYNEQFF.

Ten or more counts support this clonotype. The chain uses TRBV4-3 and TRBJ2-7, with D perhaps given as TRBD1 or TRBD2 (5 bases each). V was cut by 0 bases and J by 0 bases, with 9 bases left in between. CDR3 length: 15 residues. Germline CDR1 LGHNA, CDR2 YSLEER. The CDR3 region is CASSQEEGSSYEQYF. The CDR3, as DNA: TGCGCCAGCAGCCAAGAAGAGGGGAGCTCCTACGAGCAGTACTTC.

The chain recombines TRBV4-1 with TRBJ2-1, with unresolved D. Germline CDR1 MGHRA, CDR2 YSYEKL. Trimming took 1 base from V and 8 from J, leaving 12 bases between them. CDR3 size: 14 residues. This CDR3 reads CASSQVVSGDEQFF. CDR3 coding DNA: TGCGCCAGCAGCCAAGTTGTATCGGGCGATGAGCAGTTCTTC.

V is TRBV7-9 and J is TRBJ2-7; TRBD2 is a possible D gene (6 bases). Trimming took 0 bases from V and 0 from J, leaving 15 bases between them. CDR3 length equals 17 residues. From germline, CDR1 is SEHNR and CDR2 FQNEAQ (reference sequence). The DNA for the CDR3 is TGTGCCAGCAGCTTAGCGGCTGTCGGCGGGACCTCCTACGAGCAGTACGTC. It translates to CASSLAAVGGTSYEQYV.

V is TRBV5-1 and J is TRBJ2-5; TRBD2 aligns across 14 bases. CDR3 length: 17 amino acids. Germline V gene sequence: CDR1 SGHRS, CDR2 YFSETQ. V shed 4 bases, J shed 4 bases, and the junction held 9 bases outside the gene matches. The CDR3 here is CASSRGTSGGLGETQYF. The CDR3 nucleotides read TGCGCCAGCAGCCGAGGGACTAGCGGGGGACTGGGAGAGACCCAGTACTTC. Combining the CDR3 with reference TRBV5-1 and TRBJ2-5 gives the whole variable domain KAGVTQTPRYLIKTRGQQVTLSCSPISGHRSVSWYQQTPGQGLQFLFEYFSETQRNKGNFPGRFSGRQFSNSRSEMNVSTLELGDSALYLCASSRGTSGGLGETQYFGPGTRLLVL.

This clonotype occurred a few times. The rearrangement joins TRBV9 to TRBJ2-7; D remains unclear. The CDR3 extends over 15 amino acids. Trimming took 0 bases from V and 3 from J, leaving 13 bases between them. Germline V gene sequence: CDR1 SGDLS, CDR2 YYNGEE. The CDR3 here is CASSVGSGQDYEQYF. CDR3 sequence (DNA): TGTGCCAGCAGCGTAGGTTCCGGGCAGGACTACGAGCAGTACTTC. The variable domain in full, completed from reference TRBV9 and TRBJ2-7, reads DSGVTQTPKHLITATGQRVTLRCSPRSGDLSVYWYQQSLDQGLQFLIQYYNGEERAKGNILERFSAQQFPDLHSELNLSSLELGDSALYFCASSVGSGQDYEQYFGPGTRLTVT.

The chain links TRBV6-6 to TRBJ2-5; 7 bases line up with TRBD1. CDR1 and CDR2 from the germline V gene are MNHNY and SVGAGI (reference sequence). The junction had 3 bases not matched to a gene; V was cut back by 0 bases and J by 2 bases. CDR3 size: 15 residues. CDR3 protein: CASSYSPGQQETQYF. Written as DNA, the CDR3 is TGTGCCAGCAGTTACTCCCCGGGACAGCAAGAGACCCAGTACTTC.

V is TRBV7-9 and J is TRBJ2-3; D is unresolved. V lost 5 bases, J lost 4 bases, and 16 bases lay in between. From germline, CDR1 is SEHNR and CDR2 FQNEAQ (reference sequence). CDR3 size: 15 residues. CDR3 DNA sequence: TGTGCCAGCAGCCCCCGGGTTCTCCGCCCAGATACGCAGTATTTT. Translation gives CASSPRVLRPDTQYF. Combining the CDR3 with reference TRBV7-9 and TRBJ2-3 gives the whole variable domain DTGVSQNPRHKITKRGQNVTFRCDPISEHNRLYWYRQTLGQGPEFLTYFQNEAQLEKSRLLSDRFSAERPKGSFSTLEIQRTEQGDSAMYLCASSPRVLRPDTQYFGPGTRLTVL.

This clonotype has just a few counts. V gene TRBV25-1 combines with J gene TRBJ2-5; 9 bases fit TRBD1. Germline values: CDR1 MGHDK, CDR2 SYGVNS. This CDR3 comprises 13 residues. The V and J ends lost 5 bases and 7 bases, in that order; junction bases with no gene match: 5. This CDR3 is CASSWDRAGTQYF. The CDR3 bases are TGTGCCAGCAGTTGGGACAGGGCGGGGACCCAGTACTTC.